The rows below give T cell receptor beta chains drawn from one sample of a study of T cell clonotyping in hematopoietic cell transplantation. Profiled with immunoSEQ multiplex PCR; TCRdb holds only in-frame clones, not every one. The sample shows about 5,700 clones, approximately 90% of them seen only once. Sequenced material: peripheral blood mononuclear cells, taken 100 days after allogeneic stem cell transplant. These receptors were collected from a female patient between 50 and 60 years old who had an allogeneic stem cell transplant from an unrelated donor, so T cells may come from the graft donor. Some clones in this sample may be carry-over from other donors' samples. Both conserved end residues are part of each CDR3.

TRBV9	CASSADVAQPLYEQYF
TRBV7-9	CASSRTTGLETQYF
TRBV10-3	CAISEEAGGGGTGELFF
TRBV5-6	CASSHWGESDEAFF
TRBV4-1	CASSQDTLAEETQYF
TRBV7-8	CASSRRGGEPYGYTF
TRBV15	CATSRELNTEAFF
TRBV29-1	CSVGRERGYTF
TRBV2	CAIRGRRDRRGYTF
TRBV9	CASRGDGGSNTEAFF
TRBV27	CASRGHLQETQYF
TRBV6-5	CASRSSTGSKGYTF
TRBV7-8	CASRRDREYEQYF
TRBV6-5	CASSTGGGYGYTF
TRBV10-1	CASSTGLAGGAETQYF
TRBV7-8	CASSMMTRQETQYF
TRBV7-3	CASSRRTTGANSPLHF
TRBV5-1	CASSSDRGGNSPLHF
TRBV7-3	CASSLKQGHGYTF
TRBV5-1	CASSGGFTDTQYF
TRBV9	CASSAQVNSYEQYF
TRBV14	CASSPRQGSTGELFF
TRBV7-2	CASTPIGTETQYF
TRBV6-6	CASSSPEAGELFF